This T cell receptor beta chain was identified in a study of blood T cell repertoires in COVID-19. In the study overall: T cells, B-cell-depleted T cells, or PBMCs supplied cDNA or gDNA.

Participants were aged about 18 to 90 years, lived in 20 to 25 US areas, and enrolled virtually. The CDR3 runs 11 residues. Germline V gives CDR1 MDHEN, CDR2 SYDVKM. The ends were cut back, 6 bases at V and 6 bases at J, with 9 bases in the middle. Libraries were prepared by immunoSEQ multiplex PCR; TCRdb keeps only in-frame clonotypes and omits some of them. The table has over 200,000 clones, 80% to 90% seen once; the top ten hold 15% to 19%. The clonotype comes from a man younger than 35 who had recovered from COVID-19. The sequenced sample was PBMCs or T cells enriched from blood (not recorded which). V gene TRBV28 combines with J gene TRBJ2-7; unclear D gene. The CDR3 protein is CASSLVGEQYF. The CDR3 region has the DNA TGTGCCAGCAGCCTCGTCGGCGAGCAGTACTTC.